These 7 T cell receptor beta chains were all obtained from the same sample, sequenced in a study of CD8+ T cells in alopecia areata. The treatment denotes: oral pan-JAK inhibitor, 5-10 mg twice daily. Extraction of RNA preceded its reverse transcription into cDNA, which served as the sequencing template. Using immunoSEQ multiplex PCR, the repertoire was profiled, and TCRdb retains in-frame clones only, with some absent. The sample shows roughly 190,000 clones, roughly three fifths of them seen only once. Sequences were derived from CD4+ T cells sorted from blood, sampled at week 4, from a patient treated with tofacitinib. Receptors originate from a human donor with alopecia areata.

CDR3 protein: CASSGHGANVLTF. CDR3 nucleotides: TGTGCCAGCAGTGGACATGGAGCCAACGTCCTGACTTTC. J is TRBJ2-6 and V is TRBV6-5; the D gene is possibly TRBD1 (5 bases). V shed 5 bases and J shed 7 bases, with 9 bases lying between them. Per germline, CDR1 MNHEY and CDR2 SVGAGI. This CDR3 is 13 amino acids long.

Only one count was recorded for this clone. At the DNA level, this CDR3 is encoded by other sequences in the same sample as well. The V and J genes are TRBV20-1 and TRBJ2-1; D is undetermined. The CDR3 covers 10 residues. CDR1 DFQATT and CDR2 SNEGSKA come from the germline V gene (reference sequence). CDR3 amino acids: CSGRDNEQFF. The CDR3 DNA is TGCAGCGGACGGGACAATGAGCAGTTCTTC.

This clone was seen a few times. J is TRBJ2-3 and V is TRBV29-1, with 7 bases that match TRBD1. V was pared by 4 bases and J by 12 bases, with 13 bases of the junction left unmatched. This CDR3 has 13 amino acids. CDR1 is SQVTM and CDR2 is ANQGSEA in the germline V gene. CDR3: CSVVGDDRAVQYF. The CDR3 coding sequence is TGCAGCGTTGTAGGAGACGACAGGGCTGTACAGTATTTT.

The chain employs TRBV9 and TRBJ1-1, with TRBD1 matching over 8 bases. J lost 9 bases, V lost 3 bases, and 10 bases had no gene match. Per the germline V gene, CDR1 is SGDLS and CDR2 is YYNGEE. The CDR3 has 14 residues. CDR3 amino acids: CASSEGQAPGQAFF. CDR3 DNA: TGTGCCAGCAGCGAGGGACAGGCCCCCGGCCAAGCTTTCTTT.

V gene TRBV9 combines with J gene TRBJ1-2, with a weak D call TRBD1 (5 bases). Germline V CDR1 and CDR2: SGDLS, YYNGEE. This CDR3 has 14 residues. Trimming removed 1 base from V and 4 bases from J, with 11 bases in between. The CDR3 region is CASSVKGTGYGYTF. The CDR3 region has the DNA TGTGCCAGCAGCGTAAAGGGGACCGGCTATGGCTACACCTTC.

The chain recombines TRBV11-1 with TRBJ2-5, with TRBD2 matching 7 bases. The tail of the sequence fits TRBJ2-7 better, so the J call may be wrong. The CDR3 loop spans 15 amino acids. Germline V lookup: CDR1 SGHAT, CDR2 FQDESV (reference sequence). CDR3 DNA sequence: TGTGCCAGCAGCCTGCTAGCGGTTAAATCCTACGAGCAGTACTTC. Protein: CASSLLAVKSYEQYF.

The V gene is TRBV18, the J gene TRBJ1-1; 7 bases are shared with TRBD1. The CDR3 length is 16 residues. The V and J ends lost 2 bases and 5 bases, in that order; junction bases with no gene match: 11. In germline, CDR1 is KGHSH, CDR2 LQKENI. The CDR3 DNA sequence: TGTGCCAGCTCACCAGGATTAGGGGGCGCCGGGACTGAAGCTTTCTTT. This gives the protein CASSPGLGGAGTEAFF.